This is a list of T cell receptor beta chains from one sample in a study of regulatory T cells in long-lasting Graves disease. TCRdb re-analysed the multiplex PCR reads in MiXCR, keeping a single row per CDR3 protein. The sample lists roughly 450,000 distinct CDR3 sequences; approximately 23% were seen once. The source material was peripheral blood mononuclear cells (PBMCs), sampled when the disease was refractory, from a patient treated with antithyroid drugs. These receptors were collected from a female donor with Graves disease. Both conserved end residues are part of each CDR3. Fields, in order: D gene, clone size, J gene, V gene, CDR3 DNA, CDR3 protein. A D gene is named only where the DNA matches it firmly. Not all rows give a size; the values are once, few, many and, for expanded clones, a class.

TRBD2 | few | TRBJ2-1 | TRBV28 | TGTGCCAGCAGTTTTCGATTAGCGGGGGTAAATGAGCAGTTCTTC | CASSFRLAGVNEQFF
- | - | TRBJ1-2 | TRBV6-1 | TGTGCCAGCACCCTCCGTGGAGCTGGCTACACCTTC | CASTLRGAGYTF
- | many | TRBJ2-7 | TRBV3-1 | TGTGCCAGCAGCCAAGATACAGGTCCCTACGAGCAGTACTTC | CASSQDTGPYEQYF
- | many | TRBJ1-2 | TRBV7-9 | TGTGCCAGCAGCTTAGAACTCGCCTACACCTTC | CASSLELAYTF
- | many | TRBJ1-5 | TRBV28 | TGTGCCAGCAGCTTAGACAGCCTGAGGGATCAGCCCCAGCATTTT | CASSLDSLRDQPQHF
- | few | TRBJ1-2 | TRBV30 | TGTGCCTGGAGCAAGGGCGGGAACTATGGCTACACCTTC | CAWSKGGNYGYTF
- | few | TRBJ1-1 | TRBV5-1 | TGCGCCAGCAGCCCCGGAATGGGCCAATCAACCGAAGCTTTCTTT | CASSPGMGQSTEAFF
TRBD2 | many | TRBJ2-5 | TRBV12-3/TRBV12-4 | TGTGCCAGCAGTGCCGTAGCGGGAGGCTTCCAAGAGACCCAGTACTTC | CASSAVAGGFQETQYF
- | few | TRBJ2-1 | TRBV12-3/TRBV12-4 | TGTGCCAGCTGGGGGACTTCCTCCTACAATGAGCAGTTCTTC | CASWGTSSYNEQFF
TRBD1 | many | TRBJ1-2 | TRBV20-1 | TGCAGTGCTTCTAGGACAGGAGCTAACTATGGCTACACCTTC | CSASRTGANYGYTF
- | many | TRBJ1-6 | TRBV2 | TGTGCCAGCAGGGACCAATATAATTCACCCCTCCACTTT | CASRDQYNSPLHF
TRBD2 | - | TRBJ2-2 | TRBV7-2 | TGTGCCAGCAGCGGACTAGCGGGAGCCACGGACACCGGGGAGCTGTTTTTT | CASSGLAGATDTGELFF
- | - | TRBJ2-1 | TRBV28 | TGTGCCAGCAGTTCGCCCGGGACACCGAGCTCCTACAATGAGCAGTTCTTC | CASSSPGTPSSYNEQFF
- | many | TRBJ1-5 | TRBV12-3/TRBV12-4 | TGTGCCAGCAGCTTACAGGGATATAGCAATCAGCCCCAGCATTTT | CASSLQGYSNQPQHF
TRBD1 | many | TRBJ1-4 | TRBV6-5 | TGTGCCAGCAGTTACCGACAGGGGAATGAAAAACTGTTTTTT | CASSYRQGNEKLFF
- | - | TRBJ2-2 | TRBV3-1 | TGTGCCAGCAGCCAAGAGGCTAGCTCCTTTGGCGGGGAGCTGTTTTTT | CASSQEASSFGGELFF
- | few | TRBJ2-7 | TRBV18 | TGTGCCAGCTCACCAAGACAGACCTACGAGCAGTACTTC | CASSPRQTYEQYF
TRBD2 | many | TRBJ2-7 | TRBV28 | TGTGCCAGCAGTTTTAGCGGGAGGGCCGGGGCGCAGTACTTC | CASSFSGRAGAQYF
- | - | TRBJ2-7 | TRBV7-9 | TGTGCCAGCAGCTTAGCGACGCCCGAGCAGTACTTC | CASSLATPEQYF
- | - | TRBJ1-5 | TRBV10-3 | TGTGCCATCAGTCAGGAGATTAGCAATCAGCCCCAGCATTTT | CAISQEISNQPQHF
TRBD1 | once | TRBJ1-4 | TRBV7-2 | TGTGCCAGCAGCGCTGGGACAGGGGCAGGCTGGGAAAAACTGTTTTTT | CASSAGTGAGWEKLFF
- | many | TRBJ2-5 | TRBV29-1 | TGCAGCGTTACGAGTGTGGAGACCCAGTACTTC | CSVTSVETQYF
- | - | TRBJ1-6 | TRBV6-1 | TGTGCCAGCAGCCCAGCGCATAATTCACCCCTCCACTTT | CASSPAHNSPLHF
- | - | TRBJ1-5 | TRBV7-8 | TGTGCCGGCAGCTTAGAGGTAGGGCAGGTAGGACAGCCCCAGCATTTT | CAGSLEVGQVGQPQHF
TRBD2 | - | TRBJ2-2 | TRBV4-3 | TGCGCCAGCAGCCAAGATCGGGGACTAGCCTTTGACGAGCTGTTTTTT | CASSQDRGLAFDELFF
- | - | TRBJ2-3 | TRBV7-2 | TGTGCCAGCAGCTTAGAATGGACTAGCACAGATACGCAGTATTTT | CASSLEWTSTDTQYF
TRBD1 | few | TRBJ2-5 | TRBV18 | TGTGCCAGCTCACGCCCTTCGGGACAGTTACAAGAGACCCAGTACTTC | CASSRPSGQLQETQYF
TRBD1 | - | TRBJ1-5 | TRBV20-1 | TGCAGTGCTAGAGCAAGGTACAGGGGTTTAACTAGCAATCAGCCCCAGCATTTT | CSARARYRGLTSNQPQHF
TRBD1 | many | TRBJ2-6 | TRBV28 | TGTGCCAGCAGTACGGACAGGGGACTCGGGGCCAACGTCCTGACTTTC | CASSTDRGLGANVLTF
- | - | TRBJ1-1 | TRBV10-3 | TGTGCCATCAGTGAGCTTTGGACTGGGGGGACCTGGAACACTGAAGCTTTCTTT | CAISELWTGGTWNTEAFF
TRBD2 | few | TRBJ2-5 | TRBV20-1 | TGCAGTGCTAGGGATATCGGGGGGGGAAAGACCCAGTACTTC | CSARDIGGGKTQYF
- | few | TRBJ2-6 | TRBV29-1 | TGCAGCGTTGCCCAGCGGGTTAACTCTGGGGCCAACGTCCTGACTTTC | CSVAQRVNSGANVLTF
- | many | TRBJ1-3 | TRBV28 | TGTGCCAGCAGTTTATTCCGCGGGGGCTCTGGAAACACCATATATTTT | CASSLFRGGSGNTIYF
- | - | TRBJ1-2 | TRBV30 | TGTGCCGGGGGGACCGCCGTGTGGGTTTCTAACTATGGCTACACCTTC | CAGGTAVWVSNYGYTF
- | many | TRBJ2-7 | TRBV5-1 | TGTGCCAGCAGCTTGTCCTCCGCGGGTTACGAGCAGTACTTC | CASSLSSAGYEQYF
- | few | TRBJ2-7 | TRBV7-2 | TGTGCCAGCGTTTCCAACGGACCCTTCTCCTACGAGCAGTACTTC | CASVSNGPFSYEQYF
- | - | TRBJ1-2 | TRBV3-1 | TGTGCCAGCAGCCAAGTGGGGGGATATGGCTACACCTTC | CASSQVGGYGYTF
- | few | TRBJ2-7 | TRBV20-1 | TGCAGTGCTAGAGATTTTGAGGAGGACGAGCAGTACTTC | CSARDFEEDEQYF